These 10 T cell receptor beta chains originate from one sample sequenced in a study of blood T cell repertoires in COVID-19. Measured with immunoSEQ multiplex PCR; TCRdb has only the in-frame clones, and not every one. Here the sample spans approximately 240,000 clones, roughly nine tenths being singletons. Sequenced: PBMCs or T cells enriched from blood (not recorded which). Every receptor here comes from a woman between 25 and 40 years old with acute COVID-19.

The V call is TRBV18, the J call TRBJ1-2; 8 positions agree with TRBD1. The CDR3 runs to 13 residues. The junction had 2 bases not matched to a gene; V was cut back by 6 bases and J by 2 bases. Germline V gene data show CDR1 as KGHSH and CDR2 as LQKENI. CDR3: CASSRDRNYGYTF. CDR3 DNA: TGTGCCAGCTCTCGGGACAGGAACTATGGCTACACCTTC.

The rearrangement links TRBV4-1 to TRBJ1-6, with 7 bases matching TRBD1. V lost 4 bases, J lost 0 bases, and 9 bases stayed unmatched. Germline V gene lookup returns CDR1 MGHRA and CDR2 YSYEKL. CDR3 length: 18 amino acids. The CDR3 region has the DNA TGCGCCAGCAGCCCTGGGACAGCTATGACCTCCTATAATTCACCCCTCCACTTT. It is translated as CASSPGTAMTSYNSPLHF.

This sequence joins TRBV12-5 and TRBJ1-1, with 8 positions matching TRBD1. This CDR3 is built from 15 residues. The J segment lost 0 bases and the V segment lost 1 base, leaving 1 base of the junction unmatched. CDR1 and CDR2 from the germline V gene are LGHNT and FRNRAP. The CDR3 is CASGLGTGLNTEAFF. CDR3 coding DNA: TGTGCTAGTGGTTTGGGGACAGGGTTGAACACTGAAGCTTTCTTT.

This chain links TRBV6-2 or TRBV6-3 with TRBJ1-5; D is unclear. The length of the CDR3 is 13 residues. The ends were cut back, 6 bases at V and 1 base at J, with 7 bases in the middle. CDR1 is MNHEY, CDR2 SVGEGT, per germline. Written as DNA, the CDR3 is TGTGCCAGCAGCCCCAGGAGCAATCAGCCCCAGCATTTT. It is translated as CASSPRSNQPQHF.

The genes are TRBV5-6 and TRBJ2-1; 8 bases agree with TRBD2. Trimming took 4 bases from V and 4 from J; bases not matched to a gene: 7. The CDR3 is 15 amino acids. Germline-derived CDR1 and CDR2 are SGHDT and YYEEEE. The CDR3 DNA reads TGTGCCAGCAGCAGCACCGGGAGGGTATACAATGAGCAGTTCTTC. Translating gives CASSSTGRVYNEQFF.

This clone was seen more than once but under ten times. V is TRBV7-6 and J is TRBJ2-2; 11 bases line up with TRBD2. CDR3 length equals 15 residues. Germline CDR1 is SGHVS and CDR2 is FNYEAQ. The J segment lost 7 bases and the V segment lost 8 bases, leaving 9 bases of the junction unmatched. The CDR3: CASRTLAGGLGELFF. CDR3 DNA sequence: TGTGCCAGCCGCACCCTAGCGGGAGGACTCGGGGAGCTGTTTTTT.

This clone occurred once. The chain links TRBV5-6 to TRBJ2-3, with TRBD1 identical over 8 bases. The germline gives CDR1 SGHDT, CDR2 YYEEEE. This CDR3 comprises 16 residues. V lost 4 bases to trimming and J lost 2 bases; unmatched junction nucleotides: 9. CDR3 region: CASSNRDRGNTDTQYF. DNA for the CDR3: TGTGCCAGCAGCAATCGCGACAGGGGAAACACAGATACGCAGTATTTT.

This clone was detected once. The same CDR3 can be traced to other DNA sequences in this sample. V is TRBV5-1 and J is TRBJ2-5; 9 bases are a match to TRBD1. The V and J ends lost 2 bases and 2 bases, in that order; junction bases with no gene match: 1. The CDR3 length is 14 residues. Germline-derived CDR1 and CDR2 are SGHRS and YFSETQ. CDR3 DNA sequence: TGCGCCAGCAGCTTAGGACAGGGGCAAGAGACCCAGTACTTC. It codes for CASSLGQGQETQYF.

The chain combines TRBV29-1 with TRBJ2-3, with D unclear. This CDR3 has 14 residues. V lost 4 bases, J lost 0 bases, and 11 bases lay in between. CDR1 and CDR2 from the germline V gene are SQVTM and ANQGSEA. The chain's CDR3 is CSVVVETSTDTQYF. In nucleotides, the CDR3 is TGCAGCGTTGTGGTAGAGACTAGCACAGATACGCAGTATTTT.

This clone was recorded once. In DNA form, the CDR3 reads TGTGCCATCAGTTCTACAGGGGACTATGGCTACACCTTC. This translates into CAISSTGDYGYTF. This rearrangement joins TRBV10-3 to TRBJ1-2, with TRBD1 matching over 7 bases. Germline V gives CDR1 ENHRY, CDR2 SYGVKD. The CDR3 runs 13 residues. The junction had 3 bases not matched to a gene; V was cut back by 5 bases and J by 3 bases.